Below are 29 T cell receptor beta chains sequenced from a single sample in a study of cytomegalovirus exposure and HLA in healthy donors. Use of 60 Vbeta and 13 Jbeta primers characterized the PCR. Measured with immunoSEQ multiplex PCR; TCRdb has only the in-frame clones, and not every one. The table includes fewer than 140,000 clones, roughly four fifths detected once. The source material was PBMCs. These receptors originate from a woman between 45 and 60 years old in good health and CMV-seropositive.

The chain employs TRBV4-1 and TRBJ1-2; a possible D gene is TRBD1 (5 bases). Trimming took off 0 bases at V and 9 bases at J, with 20 bases between the two ends. This CDR3 contains 16 residues. Germline V lookup: CDR1 MGHRA, CDR2 YSYEKL. CDR3 DNA: TGCGCCAGCAGCCAAGATCAGGGCTCGCGACAGACGAGCTACACCTTC. Its protein product is CASSQDQGSRQTSYTF.

V and J are TRBV6-5 and TRBJ1-1; D uncertain. CDR3 length: 13 amino acids. Looked up from germline, CDR1 is MNHEY and CDR2 is SVGAGI. Trimming took 9 bases from V and 4 from J, leaving 15 bases between them. CDR3 region: CASTLRAGTEAFF. CDR3 DNA: TGTGCCAGTACTCTAAGGGCGGGCACTGAAGCTTTCTTT.

With regard to this clone: Its ends do not fully match the called genes, so a read error is possible. V and J are TRBV7-7 and TRBJ1-1, with 7 bases fitting TRBD1. The CDR3 has 13 amino acids. CDR1 SSHAT and CDR2 FNYEAQ come from the germline V gene (reference sequence). CDR3 sequence: CASSFSQGTEAFF. The CDR3 region has the DNA TGTGCTAGCAGCTTCTCACAGGGGACTGAAGCTTTCTTT.

V is TRBV6-5 and J is TRBJ2-1; no clear D. This CDR3 comprises 13 residues. Germline-derived CDR1 and CDR2 are MNHEY and SVGAGI. The germline V and J ends were trimmed by 2 bases and 5 bases, with 7 bases remaining between them. Here the CDR3 DNA reads TGTGCCAGCAGTTACAGGAGTAACAATGAGCAGTTCTTC. As protein: CASSYRSNNEQFF.

The chain carries TRBV27 and TRBJ2-2, with 9 bases fitting TRBD1. The ends lost 7 bases at V and 5 bases at J; junction bases unmatched: 8. CDR3 size: 15 residues. CDR1 and CDR2 from the germline V gene are MNHEY and SMNVEV (reference sequence). CDR3 loop: CASTPQGARTGELFF. The CDR3 DNA reads as TGTGCCAGCACCCCACAGGGGGCGCGAACCGGGGAGCTGTTTTTT.

The chain employs TRBV11-1 and TRBJ2-3, with 7 bases that match TRBD2. This CDR3 is 17 amino acids long. The germline V gene has CDR1 SGHAT and CDR2 FQDESV (reference sequence). The V and J ends lost 1 base and 4 bases, in that order; junction bases with no gene match: 11. CDR3 in amino acids: CASSLVGAGRNSDTQYF. CDR3 bases: TGTGCCAGCAGCTTAGTGGGAGCGGGGCGTAATTCAGATACGCAGTATTTT.

The sample holds a few counts of this clone. The chain joins TRBV7-2 to TRBJ2-1; D may be TRBD2 (5 bases). Germline CDR1 and CDR2: SGHTA and FQGNSA. The CDR3 has 15 residues. Trimming pared 6 bases from V and 2 bases from J, leaving 14 bases between. This CDR3 is CASSLTSRTYNEQFF. Here the CDR3 DNA reads TGTGCCAGCAGTCTAACTAGTCGCACCTACAATGAGCAGTTCTTC.

The J gene is TRBJ1-1, the V gene TRBV5-1, with 7 bases identical to TRBD1. In germline, CDR1 is SGHRS, CDR2 YFSETQ. The CDR3 has 15 residues. The V and J ends lost 1 base and 1 base, in that order; junction bases with no gene match: 4. CDR3 sequence: CASSLTGTENTEAFF. The CDR3 coding sequence is TGCGCCAGCAGCTTGACCGGGACAGAGAACACTGAAGCTTTCTTT. Based on the CDR3 plus reference TRBV5-1 and TRBJ1-1, the full variable domain is KAGVTQTPRYLIKTRGQQVTLSCSPISGHRSVSWYQQTPGQGLQFLFEYFSETQRNKGNFPGRFSGRQFSNSRSEMNVSTLELGDSALYLCASSLTGTENTEAFFGQGTRLTVV.

Remarks on this clone: Sequence at one end of the junction differs from germline and may be a read error. The chain uses TRBV5-1 and TRBJ1-4; perhaps TRBD1 as D (6 bases). CDR3 length: 14 amino acids. Germline V lookup: CDR1 SGHRS, CDR2 YFSETQ. CDR3 protein: CASSLTGTTEKLFF. Here the CDR3 DNA reads TGCGCCAGCAGTTTAACAGGGACTACTGAAAAACTGTTTTTT.

The V gene is TRBV7-3, the J gene TRBJ2-3, with a weak D call TRBD1 (6 bases). Germline CDR1 reads SGHTA; CDR2 reads FQGTGA. The CDR3 has 13 amino acids. Trimming pared 6 bases from V and 7 bases from J, leaving 14 bases between. CDR3 sequence (DNA): TGTGCCAGCAGAGTATCAGGGGCATATACGCAGTATTTT. As protein: CASRVSGAYTQYF.

The chain has TRBV6-4 and TRBJ1-6; 7 bases map to TRBD1. The trim removed 2 bases at V and 7 bases at J, leaving 5 bases unmatched. The CDR3 totals 15 residues. Germline V gene lookup returns CDR1 MRHNA and CDR2 SNTAGT. The CDR3 DNA sequence: TGTGCCAGCAGTGACAGGGGGCGAATGAATTCACCCCTCCACTTT. It yields the protein CASSDRGRMNSPLHF.

The chain combines TRBV28 with TRBJ1-5; 7 bases align to TRBD1. CDR1 is MDHEN and CDR2 is SYDVKM in the germline V gene. The CDR3 sequence is 15 residues long. Unmatched junction bases numbered 6, after V lost 5 bases and J lost 2 bases. CDR3 in amino acids: CASSGLGGRNQPQHF. CDR3 coding DNA: TGTGCCAGCAGTGGGTTAGGGGGCCGCAATCAGCCCCAGCATTTT.

V usage is TRBV9 and J usage is TRBJ1-5; no firm D call. V dropped 3 bases and J dropped 7 bases, with 11 bases sitting between them. This CDR3 is 13 amino acids long. Germline assignment: CDR1 SGDLS and CDR2 YYNGEE. The CDR3 region has the DNA TGTGCCAGCAGCGGTACCGGAGGCCAGCCCCAGCATTTT. It specifies CASSGTGGQPQHF.

The chain recombines TRBV5-1 with TRBJ2-3; the D gene is possibly TRBD2 (6 bases). Trimming cost V 5 bases and J 1 base, with 17 bases left between them. Germline values: CDR1 SGHRS, CDR2 YFSETQ. CDR3 length equals 16 residues. CDR3 sequence reads: CASRERLGKRTDTQYF. CDR3 in DNA: TGCGCCAGCAGAGAAAGACTAGGGAAACGCACAGATACGCAGTATTTT. Together with reference TRBV5-1 and TRBJ2-3, the CDR3 gives the full variable domain: KAGVTQTPRYLIKTRGQQVTLSCSPISGHRSVSWYQQTPGQGLQFLFEYFSETQRNKGNFPGRFSGRQFSNSRSEMNVSTLELGDSALYLCASRERLGKRTDTQYFGPGTRLTVL.

The rearrangement joins TRBV28 to TRBJ1-6; possibly TRBD1 for D (6 bases). The germline gives CDR1 MDHEN, CDR2 SYDVKM. The CDR3 is 17 amino acids. The V end lost 4 bases, the J end lost 0 bases, and 13 bases lay between the germline ends. As DNA, the CDR3 is TGTGCCAGCAGTTCAACTCAGGGGAGCTCCTATAATTCACCCCTCCACTTT. Translating it yields CASSSTQGSSYNSPLHF.

This rearrangement joins TRBV6-1 to TRBJ2-5; 9 bases are shared with TRBD1. This CDR3 contains 13 residues. V lost 6 bases, J lost 4 bases, and 3 bases stayed unmatched. Germline V CDR1 and CDR2: MNHNS, SASEGT. DNA of the CDR3: TGTGCCAGCAGGACAGGGGGGGCAGAGACCCAGTACTTC. It is translated as CASRTGGAETQYF.

The chain couples TRBV27 to TRBJ1-2; TRBD1 agrees at 12 bases. Looked up from germline, CDR1 is MNHEY and CDR2 is SMNVEV (reference sequence). The CDR3 loop spans 14 amino acids. V lost 10 bases to trimming and J lost 8 bases; unmatched junction nucleotides: 11. CDR3 sequence: CATGTGGRLGGYTF. As DNA, the CDR3 is TGTGCCACCGGGACAGGGGGCCGGCTGGGAGGCTACACCTTC.

CDR3 sequence reads: CASSGTGVNSPLHF. Written as DNA, the CDR3 is TGTGCCAGCAGTGGAACAGGGGTCAATTCACCCCTCCACTTT. V gene TRBV6-1 combines with J gene TRBJ1-6, with TRBD1 matching 7 bases. J gave up 7 bases and V 4 bases, and 4 bases lay outside the gene matches. Germline CDR1 and CDR2: MNHNS and SASEGT. The CDR3 loop spans 14 amino acids.

The rearrangement links TRBV6-1 to TRBJ2-3, with 8 bases matching TRBD2. In germline, CDR1 is MNHNS, CDR2 SASEGT. The CDR3 runs to 15 residues. Germline trimming cut 6 bases from V and 2 bases from J; bases unmatched to any gene: 7. For the CDR3, the DNA is TGTGCCAGCAGCCCCGGGGGGGGTTACACAGATACGCAGTATTTT. Protein product: CASSPGGGYTDTQYF.

J is TRBJ1-4 and V is TRBV28; D possibly corresponds to TRBD1 (5 bases). Trimming removed 5 bases at V and 2 bases at J, with 21 bases between. There are 18 residues in the CDR3. CDR1 is MDHEN, CDR2 SYDVKM, per germline. CDR3 protein: CASSTYWRGRTTNEKLFF. The CDR3 DNA follows: TGTGCCAGCAGTACTTACTGGAGGGGTCGAACTACTAATGAAAAACTGTTTTTT.

This chain uses TRBV9 with TRBJ2-7; TRBD1 agrees at 12 bases. This CDR3 contains 17 residues. V lost 3 bases and J lost 7; bases outside the gene matches: 14. The germline V gene has CDR1 SGDLS and CDR2 YYNGEE. The CDR3 bases are TGTGCCAGCAGCGCCAGCCGTCCGGGACAGGGGGCTGGAGAGCAGTACTTC. Protein: CASSASRPGQGAGEQYF.

The chain links TRBV30 to TRBJ2-3, with 12 bases identical to TRBD2. With 2 bases clipped from V and 3 bases from J, the junction kept 9 bases outside the gene matches. CDR3 size: 17 residues. Per germline, CDR1 GTSNPN and CDR2 SVGIG (reference sequence). Here the CDR3 reads CAWSLLGLAGRTDTQYF. Here the CDR3 DNA reads TGTGCCTGGAGTCTGCTAGGACTAGCGGGGAGGACAGATACGCAGTATTTT.

This sequence joins TRBV5-1 and TRBJ1-3, with 8 bases aligning to TRBD1. V was clipped by 4 bases and J by 9 bases; unmatched bases: 6. There are 13 residues in the CDR3. The germline V gene has CDR1 SGHRS and CDR2 YFSETQ. CDR3 residues: CASSPGQGGTIYF. CDR3 bases: TGCGCCAGCAGCCCCGGACAGGGAGGCACCATATATTTT.

The CDR3 sequence is CASSDRRLTNYGYTF. DNA for the CDR3: TGTGCCAGCAGCGACAGAAGACTTACCAACTATGGCTACACCTTC. The rearrangement links TRBV7-8 to TRBJ1-2; D perhaps matches TRBD1 (5 bases). CDR3 size: 15 residues. The germline V gene has CDR1 SGHVS and CDR2 FQNEAQ. Deletions cut 5 bases from V and 2 bases from J, with 15 bases between.

This CDR3 reads CASSLGSGRAYGYTF. The CDR3 DNA reads TGTGCCAGCAGCTTGGGGTCAGGGAGGGCCTATGGCTACACCTTC. The V and J genes are TRBV5-4 and TRBJ1-2; the D gene is possibly TRBD1 (5 bases). CDR1 is SGHNT, CDR2 YYREEE, per germline (reference sequence). The V end lost 0 bases, the J end lost 4 bases, and 13 bases lay between the germline ends. CDR3 size: 15 residues.

This chain joins TRBV7-2 and TRBJ2-1, with 9 nucleotides matching TRBD2. The CDR3 totals 14 residues. Germline lookup yields CDR1 SGHTA and CDR2 FQGNSA. V shed 4 bases and J 5 bases; nucleotides not matched to a gene: 3. The DNA of the CDR3 is TGTGCCAGCAGCTCTAGCGGGGCCCACAATGAGCAGTTCTTC. Its translation is CASSSSGAHNEQFF.

On this clone itself: An end of the junction does not agree with germline; a read error may underlie this. The rearrangement links TRBV7-7 to TRBJ1-4, with D uncertain. In germline, CDR1 is SSHAT, CDR2 FNYEAQ (reference sequence). CDR3 size: 12 residues. The chain's CDR3 is CASSVILRELFF. In nucleotides, the CDR3 is TGTGCTAGCAGCGTAATCCTCCGGGAACTGTTTTTT.

This chain uses TRBV6-5 with TRBJ2-2; D is unresolved. The CDR3 is 16 residues long. Germline CDR1 and CDR2: MNHEY and SVGAGI. With 2 bases removed from V and 9 bases from J, the gap between germline ends came to 19 bases. The CDR3 DNA reads as TGTGCCAGCAGTTACGAGTACGAAAGAGCACCAAGGGAGCTGTTTTTT. Translated: CASSYEYERAPRELFF.

The rearrangement joins TRBV11-2 to TRBJ2-5; D may be TRBD1 (6 bases). The CDR3 contains 16 residues. V was trimmed by 4 bases and J by 1 base, leaving 16 bases between them. The germline CDR1 and CDR2 sequences are SGHAT and FQNNGV. The CDR3 DNA is TGTGCCAGCAGCTCGCGACTACCAGGGGCCCAAGAGACCCAGTACTTC. This codes for CASSSRLPGAQETQYF.